Included here is one TCR beta chain sequence, with context. Treatment of the sample: oral pan-JAK inhibitor, 5-10 mg twice daily. The sample is drawn from a study of CD8+ T cells in alopecia areata. Extraction of RNA preceded its reverse transcription into cDNA, which served as the sequencing template. Measured with immunoSEQ multiplex PCR; TCRdb has only the in-frame clones, and not every one. This table has 190,000 or so clones, about 60% appearing once. The TCR originated in a human donor with alopecia areata. The sequencing used CD8+ T cells sorted from blood, collected at week 24, from a patient treated with tofacitinib.

CDR3 loop: CASSFSSLNTEAFF. For the CDR3, the DNA is TGTGCCAGCAGTTTTTCGTCCCTGAACACTGAAGCTTTCTTT. The chain joins TRBV27 to TRBJ1-1; D unclear. Germline V gene sequence: CDR1 MNHEY, CDR2 SMNVEV (reference sequence). The length of the CDR3 is 14 residues. V was trimmed by 3 bases and J by 0 bases, leaving 8 bases between them.